The 16 T cell receptor beta chains listed next were all sequenced from one sample in a study of blood T cells in healthy people across ages. For the second PCR, which ran for 7 to 11 cycles, a sample-barcoded 5' primer and a J-beta primer mix were used. TCRdb processed the 5' RACE reads anew with MiXCR; each CDR3 protein has one entry. The sample lists roughly 1,300,000 distinct CDR3 sequences; around 59% were seen once. The specimen sequenced was blood. The receptors originated from a man in his late teens or twenties in good health.

V and J are TRBV6-4 and TRBJ2-1, with 10 bases identical to TRBD2. This CDR3 is built from 14 residues. CDR1 and CDR2 from the germline V gene are MRHNA and SNTAGT. J lost 5 bases, V lost 8 bases, and 6 bases had no gene match. CDR3 bases: TGTGCCAGCTCCCGACTAGCGGGTCACAATGAGCAGTTCTTC. Translated, it gives CASSRLAGHNEQFF.

This chain connects TRBV29-1 to TRBJ2-1, with 9 bases identical to TRBD2. Trimming removed 3 bases from V and 7 bases from J; junction bases left unmatched: 10. CDR1 and CDR2 (germline): SQVTM, ANQGSEA. This CDR3 spans 15 amino acids. In DNA, the CDR3 is TGCAGCGTTGATGACCATAGCGGGAGCCTGAATGAGCAGTTCTTC. As protein: CSVDDHSGSLNEQFF.

V gene TRBV20-1 combines with J gene TRBJ2-7, with 9 bases lining up with TRBD1. The ends lost 6 bases at V and 2 bases at J; junction bases unmatched: 8. This CDR3 has 14 residues. CDR1 and CDR2 (germline): DFQATT, SNEGSKA (reference sequence). The CDR3, as DNA: TGCAGTGCACTCCACGGACAGGGGCCCTACGAGCAGTACTTC. Its translation: CSALHGQGPYEQYF.

This clonotype was seen once. V is TRBV7-9 and J is TRBJ2-1; the match to TRBD2 covers 8 bases. The J call may be mistaken, given a closer DNA end match to TRBJ2-7. The germline CDR1 and CDR2 sequences are SEHNR and FQNEAQ (reference sequence). The CDR3 contains 15 residues. As DNA, the CDR3 is TGTGCCAGCAGCCCCTCGGGGGGGTTCTCCTACGAGCAGTACTTC. Translation: CASSPSGGFSYEQYF.

The chain is built from TRBV24-1 and TRBJ2-1; unclear D gene. Deletions cut 4 bases from V and 4 bases from J, with 19 bases between. CDR3 length: 17 residues. In germline, CDR1 is KGHDR, CDR2 SFDVKD. The CDR3 nucleotides are TGTGCCACCAGTGACTCCCTGTTTTGGGTAGATTACAATGAGCAGTTCTTC. This codes for CATSDSLFWVDYNEQFF.

The chain has TRBV4-1 and TRBJ2-7; maybe TRBD1 (6 bases). Trimming pared 5 bases from V and 2 bases from J, leaving 19 bases between. Germline CDR1 is MGHRA and CDR2 is YSYEKL. The CDR3 has 16 residues. The CDR3 loop reads CASSAAPGDGTYEQYF. Here the CDR3 DNA reads TGCGCCAGCAGCGCAGCGCCAGGGGATGGAACCTACGAGCAGTACTTC.

This clonotype was observed a few times. The chain combines TRBV10-3 with TRBJ2-3; 9 bases fit TRBD2. The germline CDR1 and CDR2 sequences are ENHRY and SYGVKD. The CDR3 has 16 amino acids. V lost 7 bases, J lost 1 base, and 9 bases stayed unmatched. This chain's CDR3 is CAIIMTSGLRTDTQYF. CDR3 nucleotides: TGTGCCATCATCATGACTAGCGGTTTACGCACAGATACGCAGTATTTT.

This rearrangement joins TRBV4-1 to TRBJ2-7; D might be TRBD1 (6 bases). The CDR3 is 16 residues long. The V gene lost 4 bases and the J gene lost 2 bases, with 18 bases spanning the gap. Germline V CDR1 and CDR2: MGHRA, YSYEKL. CDR3 DNA sequence: TGCGCCAGCAGCCTCAACGGAGACAGGTATGCCTACGAGCAGTACTTC. Residues: CASSLNGDRYAYEQYF.

The chain uses TRBV27 and TRBJ1-2; a possible D gene is TRBD1 (5 bases). This CDR3 has 13 residues. The V end was cut by 6 bases, the J end by 8 bases, with 16 bases between. Germline CDR1 and CDR2: MNHEY and SMNVEV (reference sequence). The CDR3 here is CASSTTGFGGYTF. In nucleotides, the CDR3 is TGTGCCAGCAGCACAACAGGTTTCGGCGGCTACACCTTC.

The chain couples TRBV20-1 to TRBJ2-1, with no clear D. Trimming left V 3 bases short and J 6 bases short, with 9 bases between. In germline, CDR1 is DFQATT, CDR2 SNEGSKA (reference sequence). This CDR3 is 12 amino acids long. DNA for the CDR3: TGCAGTGCTAGTCTCGCCTCCAATGAGCAGTTCTTC. Translating it yields CSASLASNEQFF.

The V call is TRBV5-1, the J call TRBJ2-4, with 8 bases identical to TRBD1. The CDR3 runs to 15 residues. V trimming: 0 bases; J trimming: 1 base; junction bases outside the gene matches: 0. CDR1 SGHRS and CDR2 YFSETQ come from the germline V gene. The CDR3 is CASSLGTGAKNIQYF. The CDR3 nucleotides read TGCGCCAGCAGCTTGGGGACAGGGGCCAAAAACATTCAGTACTTC.

The chain combines TRBV20-1 with TRBJ1-2; the D is unclear. V lost 0 bases and J 8 bases, leaving 13 bases between the germline ends. The CDR3 extends over 13 amino acids. Germline lookup yields CDR1 DFQATT and CDR2 SNEGSKA (reference sequence). In DNA form, the CDR3 reads TGCAGTGCTAGAGATCCCCCCGGGTCGGGCTACACCTTC. Amino acid sequence: CSARDPPGSGYTF.

This clonotype has more than one count but fewer than ten. This chain connects TRBV25-1 to TRBJ1-4, with D unclear. The V gene's germline CDR1 is MGHDK and CDR2 SYGVNS. Trimming took 8 bases from V and 6 from J, leaving 4 bases between them. The CDR3 is 10 amino acids. The CDR3 loop reads CASLDEKLFF. The CDR3 nucleotides read TGTGCCAGCCTTGATGAAAAACTGTTTTTT.

V is TRBV29-1 and J is TRBJ1-4, with 8 positions matching TRBD1. V gave up 5 bases and J gave up 6 bases; unmatched junction bases: 5. CDR3 size: 13 residues. Germline-derived CDR1 and CDR2 are SQVTM and ANQGSEA. CDR3 loop: CSVTETGDEKLFF. CDR3 DNA: TGCAGCGTTACCGAGACAGGGGATGAAAAACTGTTTTTT.

The J gene is TRBJ1-4, the V gene TRBV4-3; tentative D call: TRBD1 (5 bases). The V end was cut by 6 bases, the J end by 0 bases, with 11 bases between. This CDR3 has 15 amino acids. Germline assignment: CDR1 LGHNA and CDR2 YSLEER. Here the CDR3 DNA reads TGCGCCAGCAGTCCCAGGGTATCAACTAATGAAAAACTGTTTTTT. It encodes CASSPRVSTNEKLFF.

This clonotype was seen a few times. CDR3 DNA sequence: TGTGCCAGCAGTTTAAGGACTAGCGGATTGTACAATGAGCAGTTCTTC. Its protein product is CASSLRTSGLYNEQFF. The J gene is TRBJ2-1, the V gene TRBV12-3 or TRBV12-4, with 10 positions matching TRBD2. CDR3 length equals 16 residues. With 2 bases clipped from V and 4 bases from J, the junction kept 5 bases outside the gene matches.